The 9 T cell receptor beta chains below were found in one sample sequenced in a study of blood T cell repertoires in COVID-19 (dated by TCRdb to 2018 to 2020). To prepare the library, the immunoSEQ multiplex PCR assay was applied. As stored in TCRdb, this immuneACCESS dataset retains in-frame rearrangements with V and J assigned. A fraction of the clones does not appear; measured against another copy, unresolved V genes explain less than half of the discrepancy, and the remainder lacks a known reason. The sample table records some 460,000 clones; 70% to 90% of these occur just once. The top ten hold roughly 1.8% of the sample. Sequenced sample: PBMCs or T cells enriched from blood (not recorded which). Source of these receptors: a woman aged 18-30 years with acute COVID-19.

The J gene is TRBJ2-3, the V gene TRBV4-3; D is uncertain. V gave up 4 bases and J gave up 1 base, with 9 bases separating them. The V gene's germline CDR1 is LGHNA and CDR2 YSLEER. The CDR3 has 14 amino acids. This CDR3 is CASSPSPGTDTQYF. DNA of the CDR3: TGCGCCAGCAGCCCTTCCCCCGGCACAGATACGCAGTATTTT.

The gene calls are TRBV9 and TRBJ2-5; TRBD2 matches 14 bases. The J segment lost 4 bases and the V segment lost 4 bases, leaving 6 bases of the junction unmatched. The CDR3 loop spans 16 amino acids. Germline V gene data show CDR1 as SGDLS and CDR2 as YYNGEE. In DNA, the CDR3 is TGTGCCAGCAGCCTGACTAGCGGGGGGGCCGGAGAGACCCAGTACTTC. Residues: CASSLTSGGAGETQYF.

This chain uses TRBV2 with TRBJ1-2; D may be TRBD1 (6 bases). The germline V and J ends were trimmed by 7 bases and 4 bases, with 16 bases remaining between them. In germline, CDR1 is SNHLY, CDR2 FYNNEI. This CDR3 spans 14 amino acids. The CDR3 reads CASTAQGNSYGYTF. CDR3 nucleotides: TGTGCCAGCACCGCACAGGGTAACAGCTATGGCTACACCTTC.

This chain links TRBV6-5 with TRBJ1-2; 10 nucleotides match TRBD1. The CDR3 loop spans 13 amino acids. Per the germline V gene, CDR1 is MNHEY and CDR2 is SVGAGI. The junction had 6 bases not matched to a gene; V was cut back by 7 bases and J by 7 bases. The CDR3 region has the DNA TGTGCCAGCAACCCGACAGGGGGCTTTGGCTACACCTTC. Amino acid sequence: CASNPTGGFGYTF.

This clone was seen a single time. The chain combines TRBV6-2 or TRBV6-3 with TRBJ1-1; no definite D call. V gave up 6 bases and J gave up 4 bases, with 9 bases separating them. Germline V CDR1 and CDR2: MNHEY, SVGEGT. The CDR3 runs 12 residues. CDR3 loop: CASSEATTEAFF. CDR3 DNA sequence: TGTGCCAGCAGCGAGGCGACCACTGAAGCTTTCTTT.

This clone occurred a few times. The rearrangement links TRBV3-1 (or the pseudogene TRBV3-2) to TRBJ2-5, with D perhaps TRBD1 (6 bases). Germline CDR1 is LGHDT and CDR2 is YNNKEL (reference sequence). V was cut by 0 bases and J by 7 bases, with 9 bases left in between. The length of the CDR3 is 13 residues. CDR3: CASSQEEGGTQYF. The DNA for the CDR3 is TGTGCCAGCAGCCAAGAGGAAGGGGGGACCCAGTACTTC.

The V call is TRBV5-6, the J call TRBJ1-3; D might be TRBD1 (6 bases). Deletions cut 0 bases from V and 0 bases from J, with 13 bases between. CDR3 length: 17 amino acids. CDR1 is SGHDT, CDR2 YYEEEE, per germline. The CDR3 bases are TGTGCCAGCAGCTTGGGCCCACAGGGACGCTCTGGAAACACCATATATTTT. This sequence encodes CASSLGPQGRSGNTIYF.

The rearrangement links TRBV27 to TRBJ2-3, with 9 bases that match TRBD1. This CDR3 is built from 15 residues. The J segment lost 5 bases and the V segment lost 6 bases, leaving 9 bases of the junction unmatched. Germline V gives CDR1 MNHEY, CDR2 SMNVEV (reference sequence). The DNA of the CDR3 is TGTGCCAGCAGCCGAGGGACAGGGACGGTAGATACGCAGTATTTT. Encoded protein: CASSRGTGTVDTQYF.

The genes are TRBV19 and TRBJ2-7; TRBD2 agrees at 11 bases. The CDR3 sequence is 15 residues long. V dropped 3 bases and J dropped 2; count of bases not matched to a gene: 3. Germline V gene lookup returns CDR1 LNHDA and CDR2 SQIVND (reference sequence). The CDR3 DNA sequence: TGTGCCAGTAGTATTACTAGCGGGAGCGCCTACGAGCAGTACTTC. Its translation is CASSITSGSAYEQYF.